The 15 T cell receptor beta chains presented below share a single source sample, sequenced in a study of T cells after yellow fever vaccination. MiXCR was run by TCRdb on the 5' RACE reads, yielding one entry per CDR3 protein. The data show 500,000 to 650,000 distinct CDR3 sequences, around an eighth seen once. The material sequenced was PBMCs, taken on the day of the yellow fever booster vaccination. Every receptor here comes from a man aged 25-45 years who received the YFV17D yellow fever vaccine.

The rearrangement uses TRBV11-2 and TRBJ2-4; 13 bases map to TRBD2. Unmatched junction bases numbered 7, after V lost 2 bases and J lost 0 bases. CDR1 is SGHAT, CDR2 FQNNGV, per germline. CDR3 length: 19 residues. The CDR3 protein is CASSLQGTSGDLAKNIQYF. As DNA, the CDR3 is TGTGCCAGCAGCTTACAGGGGACTAGCGGGGATCTAGCCAAAAACATTCAGTACTTC.

The genes are TRBV24-1 and TRBJ2-1; the D gene is possibly TRBD2 (6 bases). V dropped 5 bases and J dropped 9 bases, with 10 bases sitting between them. The germline gives CDR1 KGHDR, CDR2 SFDVKD. The CDR3 is 12 residues long. The CDR3 nucleotides read TGTGCCACCAGTGGTGTGGGGGGTGAGCAGTTCTTC. This encodes CATSGVGGEQFF.

The chain uses TRBV10-2 and TRBJ1-5; the D is unclear. The V gene lost 4 bases and the J gene lost 7 bases, with 11 bases spanning the gap. The CDR3 contains 13 residues. Germline-derived CDR1 and CDR2 are WSHSY and SAAADI. In nucleotides, the CDR3 is TGCGCCAGCAGTGCCCAAGGAGGACAGCCCCAGCATTTT. Translated, it gives CASSAQGGQPQHF.

J is TRBJ2-3 and V is TRBV7-3; no clear D. Germline lookup yields CDR1 SGHTA and CDR2 FQGTGA. V was trimmed by 1 base and J by 0 bases, leaving 8 bases between them. This CDR3 has 15 amino acids. The CDR3 nucleotides read TGTGCCAGCAGCTTAATGGCAACGAGCACAGATACGCAGTATTTT. Translated: CASSLMATSTDTQYF. The whole variable domain, remainder taken from reference TRBV7-3 and TRBJ2-3, is GAGVSQTPSNKVTEKGKYVELRCDPISGHTALYWYRQSLGQGPEFLIYFQGTGAADDSGLPNDRFFAVRPEGSVSTLKIQRTERGDSAVYLCASSLMATSTDTQYFGPGTRLTVL.

The V gene is TRBV4-3, the J gene TRBJ1-1; TRBD1 matches 9 bases. CDR1 LGHNA and CDR2 YSLEER come from the germline V gene. This CDR3 spans 17 amino acids. Trimming took 0 bases from V and 3 from J; bases not matched to a gene: 8. CDR3 sequence: CASSQDGADRGDTEAFF. In DNA, the CDR3 is TGCGCCAGCAGCCAAGATGGGGCCGACAGGGGGGACACTGAAGCTTTCTTT.

The chain couples TRBV7-2 to TRBJ2-1; tentatively, D is TRBD2 (7 bases). Germline lookup yields CDR1 SGHTA and CDR2 FQGNSA. The CDR3 spans 12 residues. Deletions cut 6 bases from V and 12 bases from J, with 15 bases between. The CDR3 DNA reads as TGTGCCAGCAGTCAAGGGGGGGGCATGCAGTTCTTC. Its translation: CASSQGGGMQFF.

This clonotype has only a few counts. The chain employs TRBV20-1 and TRBJ2-7; tentative D call: TRBD1 (6 bases). Per the germline V gene, CDR1 is DFQATT and CDR2 is SNEGSKA (reference sequence). V was pared by 5 bases and J by 3 bases, with 17 bases between. The CDR3 is 14 residues long. The CDR3 DNA sequence: TGCAGTGCTTCAGATCTGGGACATTACTACGAGCAGTACTTC. It is translated as CSASDLGHYYEQYF.

In its sample, this clonotype was seen a few times. The genes are TRBV7-2 and TRBJ2-1; D is perhaps TRBD2 (6 bases). Deletions cut 6 bases from V and 4 bases from J, with 13 bases between. Germline assignment: CDR1 SGHTA and CDR2 FQGNSA. The CDR3 is 14 amino acids. CDR3 in DNA: TGTGCCAGCAGGTATACTAGCATGTACAATGAGCAGTTCTTC. This codes for CASRYTSMYNEQFF.

The J gene is TRBJ1-2, the V gene TRBV19; D is ambiguous. The germline V and J ends were trimmed by 6 bases and 3 bases, with 17 bases remaining between them. Germline V gene lookup returns CDR1 LNHDA and CDR2 SQIVND (reference sequence). The CDR3 spans 15 residues. The CDR3 DNA reads as TGTGCCAGTAGCCTAAGCTACGATGGACACTATGGCTACACCTTC. This gives the protein CASSLSYDGHYGYTF.

This clonotype was observed a few times. The V call is TRBV18, the J call TRBJ2-1; D not resolved. Trimming removed 5 bases at V and 8 bases at J, with 13 bases between. The CDR3 extends over 13 amino acids. Germline V gene lookup returns CDR1 KGHSH and CDR2 LQKENI. In DNA, the CDR3 is TGTGCCAGCTCAGCCAGCCATGGGGATGAGCAGTTCTTC. Encoded protein: CASSASHGDEQFF.

This clonotype has only a few counts. V gene TRBV27 combines with J gene TRBJ2-7; weak D call: TRBD2 (5 bases). Germline V gives CDR1 MNHEY, CDR2 SMNVEV (reference sequence). V lost 4 bases, J lost 7 bases, and 11 bases lay in between. This CDR3 is 12 amino acids long. The CDR3 DNA follows: TGTGCCAGCAGTTCGGACTCCTTGGAGCAGTACTTC. This sequence encodes CASSSDSLEQYF.

The chain recombines TRBV11-2 with TRBJ2-1; 11 bases are a match to TRBD2. Germline values: CDR1 SGHAT, CDR2 FQNNGV. V shed 5 bases and J 1 base; nucleotides not matched to a gene: 10. The CDR3 runs to 18 residues. CDR3 region: CASSLYGLAGASYNEQFF. The CDR3 coding sequence is TGTGCCAGCAGCCTATACGGACTAGCGGGTGCTTCCTACAATGAGCAGTTCTTC.

V and J are TRBV9 and TRBJ1-3; 7 positions match TRBD1. CDR1 and CDR2 from the germline V gene are SGDLS and YYNGEE. The CDR3 consists of 18 residues. With 3 bases clipped from V and 2 bases from J, the junction kept 14 bases outside the gene matches. CDR3 sequence reads: CASSAGASHRGPGNTIYF. CDR3 nucleotides: TGTGCCAGCAGCGCAGGGGCCTCTCACAGGGGACCTGGAAACACCATATATTTT.

This clonotype appeared a single time. This chain links TRBV28 with TRBJ2-7, with 7 bases aligning to TRBD1. CDR3 length: 14 residues. The junction had 5 bases not matched to a gene; V was cut back by 3 bases and J by 3 bases. CDR1 and CDR2 from the germline V gene are MDHEN and SYDVKM. CDR3 in amino acids: CASSFTGALYEQYF. The CDR3 DNA sequence: TGTGCCAGCAGTTTCACAGGGGCTCTCTACGAGCAGTACTTC.

This clonotype was detected only a few times. The V call is TRBV25-1, the J call TRBJ1-6; D is possibly TRBD1 (6 bases). The CDR3 runs to 15 residues. Germline V gives CDR1 MGHDK, CDR2 SYGVNS. Trimming left V 1 base short and J 5 bases short, with 9 bases between. The CDR3 protein is CASSESRGNNSPLHF. In DNA form, the CDR3 reads TGTGCCAGCAGTGAATCAAGGGGGAATAATTCACCCCTCCACTTT. The whole variable domain, filled in from reference TRBV25-1 and TRBJ1-6, reads EADIYQTPRYLVIGTGKKITLECSQTMGHDKMYWYQQDPGMELHLIHYSYGVNSTEKGDLSSESTVSRIRTEHFPLTLESARPSHTSQYLCASSESRGNNSPLHFGNGTRLTVT.